This entry lists 21 T cell receptor beta chains sequenced from one sample in a study of a mutant IDH1 vaccine in newly diagnosed glioma (dated by TCRdb to the early 2020s). Their target antigens are unknown. The sample's time point label is to be understood as: week 5, during vaccination. Each vaccine dose, consisting of 300 ug of a 20-mer mutant IDH1 peptide in Montanide, was administered subcutaneously with topical imiquimod. To prepare the library, the immunoSEQ multiplex PCR assay was applied. The table comes from immuneACCESS by way of TCRdb, which keeps in-frame sequences with V and J called. Part of the clones is missing from these tables; in studies checked, under half for an unresolved V gene and the rest for unknown reasons. Within this sample are about 38,000 clones, with around 78% of them counted one time only. The leading ten clones occupy more than 5.5% of the sample. The source material was PBMCs, sampled from a glioma patient whose treatment included an IDH1 peptide vaccine. The receptors here all came from a man aged 35 to 55 with glioma.

The chain carries TRBV4-2 and TRBJ1-1, with TRBD1 matching over 7 bases. The CDR3 length is 15 residues. Germline V gene sequence: CDR1 LGHNA, CDR2 YNFKEQ. V shed 1 base and J 5 bases; nucleotides not matched to a gene: 7. This chain's CDR3 is CASSQVAGGRTEAFF. In nucleotides, the CDR3 is TGTGCCAGCAGCCAAGTAGCAGGGGGGAGGACTGAAGCTTTCTTT.

The rearrangement uses TRBV5-1 and TRBJ1-4, with D unclear. The germline CDR1 and CDR2 sequences are SGHRS and YFSETQ. V lost 3 bases and J lost 1, with 10 bases in between. CDR3 length: 15 amino acids. The CDR3 sequence is CASSWAGETNEKLFF. CDR3 sequence (DNA): TGCGCCAGCAGCTGGGCCGGGGAAACTAATGAAAAACTGTTTTTT. The full variable domain, with the rest looked up from reference TRBV5-1 and TRBJ1-4, is KAGVTQTPRYLIKTRGQQVTLSCSPISGHRSVSWYQQTPGQGLQFLFEYFSETQRNKGNFPGRFSGRQFSNSRSEMNVSTLELGDSALYLCASSWAGETNEKLFFGSGTQLSVL.

This clone was detected a few times. The chain uses TRBV9 and TRBJ1-1; D is possibly TRBD1 (5 bases). V lost 3 bases, J lost 0 bases, and 9 bases lay in between. This CDR3 region has 14 residues. The germline gives CDR1 SGDLS, CDR2 YYNGEE. CDR3 sequence reads: CASSGGDMNTEAFF. The CDR3 nucleotides read TGTGCCAGCAGCGGAGGGGATATGAACACTGAAGCTTTCTTT.

The chain couples TRBV4-1 to TRBJ2-4; 9 nucleotides match TRBD1. The CDR3 has 18 amino acids. V trimming: 4 bases; J trimming: 3 bases; junction bases outside the gene matches: 13. Germline assignment: CDR1 MGHRA and CDR2 YSYEKL. CDR3 amino acids: CASSPAGQGLEGKNIQYF. CDR3 nucleotide sequence: TGCGCCAGCAGCCCCGCCGGACAGGGGCTGGAGGGCAAAAACATTCAGTACTTC.

The gene calls are TRBV5-1 and TRBJ2-3; 8 positions match TRBD2. The junction had 12 bases not matched to a gene; V was cut back by 0 bases and J by 6 bases. CDR1 and CDR2 from the germline V gene are SGHRS and YFSETQ. CDR3 length equals 17 residues. CDR3 region: CASSLGPRVSGDDTQYF. CDR3 bases: TGCGCCAGCAGCTTGGGACCCCGCGTTAGCGGGGATGATACGCAGTATTTT.

A few counts support this clone. This rearrangement joins TRBV19 to TRBJ1-5, with TRBD1 matching 7 bases. Germline V gene sequence: CDR1 LNHDA, CDR2 SQIVND (reference sequence). CDR3 length equals 13 residues. Losses at the gene ends were 4 bases for V and 6 bases for J; bases not matched to a gene: 3. The chain's CDR3 is CASSTTGSQPQHF. In DNA form, the CDR3 reads TGTGCCAGTAGTACGACAGGGAGTCAGCCCCAGCATTTT. Full variable domain (remainder filled in from reference TRBV19 and TRBJ1-5): DGGITQSPKYLFRKEGQNVTLSCEQNLNHDAMYWYRQDPGQGLRLIYYSQIVNDFQKGDIAEGYSVSREKKESFPLTVTSAQKNPTAFYLCASSTTGSQPQHFGDGTRLSIL.

The gene calls are TRBV30 and TRBJ1-5, with D perhaps matching TRBD1 (5 bases). This CDR3 comprises 13 residues. Germline values: CDR1 GTSNPN, CDR2 SVGIG (reference sequence). V was cut by 2 bases and J by 2 bases, with 7 bases left in between. Here the CDR3 reads CAWSLGGNQPQHF. CDR3 DNA: TGTGCCTGGAGTTTGGGGGGCAATCAGCCCCAGCATTTT.

The V gene is TRBV4-2, the J gene TRBJ2-3; D uncertain. This CDR3 is 18 amino acids long. From germline, CDR1 is LGHNA and CDR2 YNFKEQ. V lost 1 base to trimming and J lost 0 bases, with 17 bases between them. In DNA form, the CDR3 reads TGTGCCAGCAGCCAAGGAGGCACGAGCTCCACTAGCACAGATACGCAGTATTTT. Translation gives CASSQGGTSSTSTDTQYF.

The chain's CDR3 is CASSGTDEKLFF. CDR3 bases: TGTGCCAGCAGTGGGACGGATGAAAAACTGTTTTTT. The rearrangement joins TRBV2 to TRBJ1-4; D not resolved. The germline gives CDR1 SNHLY, CDR2 FYNNEI. The V end was cut by 4 bases, the J end by 6 bases, with 6 bases between. The CDR3 is made up of 12 amino acids.

This chain links TRBV27 with TRBJ1-4, with 8 positions matching TRBD1. The germline CDR1 and CDR2 sequences are MNHEY and SMNVEV (reference sequence). CDR3 length equals 15 residues. V gave up 4 bases and J gave up 8 bases; unmatched junction bases: 9. As DNA, the CDR3 is TGTGCCAGCAGTTCGGAAGGACAGGGTGTGGAAAAACTGTTTTTT. It translates to CASSSEGQGVEKLFF.

The chain links TRBV5-4 to TRBJ2-7; perhaps TRBD2 as D (6 bases). The CDR3 consists of 15 residues. The germline V and J ends were trimmed by 4 bases and 0 bases, with 14 bases remaining between them. Germline values: CDR1 SGHNT, CDR2 YYREEE (reference sequence). CDR3 in amino acids: CASSGDSRFSYEQYF. The CDR3 nucleotides read TGTGCCAGCAGCGGGGACTCGCGGTTCTCCTACGAGCAGTACTTC.

A single count supports this clone. The V and J genes are TRBV27 and TRBJ2-7, with a possible D match to TRBD1 (5 bases). The CDR3 covers 13 residues. Germline CDR1 reads MNHEY; CDR2 reads SMNVEV (reference sequence). V dropped 3 bases and J dropped 3 bases, with 9 bases sitting between them. CDR3: CASSFHDSYEQYF. Written as DNA, the CDR3 is TGTGCCAGCAGTTTTCATGACAGCTACGAGCAGTACTTC.

The table lists this clone with a count of one. This rearrangement joins TRBV27 to TRBJ2-7; perhaps TRBD2 as D (6 bases). The CDR3 is 14 amino acids. The germline gives CDR1 MNHEY, CDR2 SMNVEV (reference sequence). V was cut by 5 bases and J by 5 bases, with 16 bases left in between. CDR3 sequence reads: CASSPNPLANEQYF. CDR3 sequence (DNA): TGTGCCAGCAGTCCCAACCCGCTAGCGAACGAGCAGTACTTC.

This clone was detected once. This sequence joins TRBV6-1 and TRBJ1-1; 11 positions agree with TRBD1. The trim removed 8 bases at V and 11 bases at J, leaving 10 bases unmatched. The CDR3 totals 13 residues. The germline gives CDR1 MNHNS, CDR2 SASEGT. The CDR3 here is CASGGTGGLWAFF. DNA of the CDR3: TGTGCCAGCGGAGGGACAGGGGGGTTGTGGGCTTTCTTT.

The chain carries TRBV2 and TRBJ2-1; D may match TRBD1 or TRBD2 (5 bases each). CDR1 is SNHLY, CDR2 FYNNEI, per germline. V was clipped by 4 bases and J by 1 base, with 8 bases between them. This CDR3 has 14 amino acids. DNA of the CDR3: TGTGCCAGCAGTGGAGGGGCTTCCTACAATGAGCAGTTCTTC. It specifies CASSGGASYNEQFF. Full variable domain (rest looked up from reference TRBV2 and TRBJ2-1): EPEVTQTPSHQVTQMGQEVILRCVPISNHLYFYWYRQILGQKVEFLVSFYNNEISEKSEIFDDQFSVERPDGSNFTLKIRSTKLEDSAMYFCASSGGASYNEQFFGPGTRLTVL.

The chain recombines TRBV10-3 with TRBJ1-1; TRBD1 agrees at 8 bases. The V segment lost 6 bases and the J segment 10 bases; nucleotides outside the gene matches: 10. The CDR3 is 13 residues long. Germline CDR1 reads ENHRY; CDR2 reads SYGVKD. This CDR3 reads CAIRGTGGLGAFF. The CDR3, as DNA: TGTGCCATCAGGGGAACAGGGGGGCTCGGAGCTTTCTTT.

The chain joins TRBV7-9 to TRBJ1-5, with D maybe TRBD1 (5 bases). The germline CDR1 and CDR2 sequences are SEHNR and FQNEAQ (reference sequence). The CDR3 consists of 14 residues. V was trimmed by 5 bases and J by 4 bases, leaving 12 bases between them. CDR3 coding DNA: TGTGCCAGCAGCCCGGGGACGGCGAATCAGCCCCAGCATTTT. Protein sequence: CASSPGTANQPQHF. Filled out from reference TRBV7-9 and TRBJ1-5, the complete variable domain reads DTGVSQNPRHKITKRGQNVTFRCDPISEHNRLYWYRQTLGQGPEFLTYFQNEAQLEKSRLLSDRFSAERPKGSFSTLEIQRTEQGDSAMYLCASSPGTANQPQHFGDGTRLSIL.

The CDR3 loop reads CASTELVVFGQPQHF. The CDR3 DNA reads as TGTGCCAGCACAGAGCTAGTCGTGTTTGGTCAGCCCCAGCATTTT. This sequence joins TRBV2 and TRBJ1-5, with no clear D. The CDR3 runs 15 residues. V gave up 7 bases and J gave up 6 bases, with 19 bases separating them. Germline V lookup: CDR1 SNHLY, CDR2 FYNNEI. Using reference TRBV2 and TRBJ1-5 for the parts outside the CDR3, the full variable domain is EPEVTQTPSHQVTQMGQEVILRCVPISNHLYFYWYRQILGQKVEFLVSFYNNEISEKSEIFDDQFSVERPDGSNFTLKIRSTKLEDSAMYFCASTELVVFGQPQHFGDGTRLSIL.

The chain has TRBV5-1 and TRBJ1-5, with 7 bases that match TRBD1. This CDR3 contains 14 residues. The V gene's germline CDR1 is SGHRS and CDR2 YFSETQ. Losses at the gene ends were 4 bases for V and 6 bases for J; bases not matched to a gene: 7. The CDR3 DNA reads TGCGCCAGCAGCCTCCGGACAGGAGGTCAGCCCCAGCATTTT. Translation: CASSLRTGGQPQHF.

The chain carries TRBV2 and TRBJ2-7; 8 bases are a match to TRBD1. Per germline, CDR1 SNHLY and CDR2 FYNNEI. The CDR3 totals 18 residues. With 6 bases clipped from V and 4 bases from J, the junction kept 20 bases outside the gene matches. The CDR3 reads CASRTAGADDRGSYEQYF. The CDR3 nucleotides are TGTGCCAGCAGGACAGCCGGGGCCGACGACAGGGGTAGTTACGAGCAGTACTTC. Full variable domain (missing parts from reference TRBV2 and TRBJ2-7): EPEVTQTPSHQVTQMGQEVILRCVPISNHLYFYWYRQILGQKVEFLVSFYNNEISEKSEIFDDQFSVERPDGSNFTLKIRSTKLEDSAMYFCASRTAGADDRGSYEQYFGPGTRLTVT.

This chain joins TRBV18 and TRBJ2-2; 10 positions agree with TRBD1. Unmatched junction bases numbered 13, after V lost 6 bases and J lost 6 bases. This CDR3 is built from 17 residues. Germline V gene sequence: CDR1 KGHSH, CDR2 LQKENI. The CDR3 protein is CASSAHHPGQGPGELFF. The CDR3 bases are TGTGCCAGCTCCGCACACCACCCGGGACAGGGGCCCGGGGAGCTGTTTTTT.